This entry lists 18 T cell receptor beta chains sequenced from one sample in a study of identifying expanded T cells in peripheral blood. Method: immunoSEQ multiplex PCR; TCRdb's copy keeps in-frame clones and lacks some. The table has 70,000 to 95,000 clones, about nine tenths seen once. Sequencing input: blood. The receptors derive from a person between 18 and 70 years old in good health.

The chain recombines TRBV15 with TRBJ2-7, with 7 positions matching TRBD1. Germline values: CDR1 LNHNV, CDR2 YYDKDF (reference sequence). The CDR3 sequence is 15 residues long. Trimming removed 3 bases from V and 6 bases from J; junction bases left unmatched: 11. The CDR3 DNA reads TGTGCCACCAGCAGCGGTCGGCAGGGGGATTTCGAGCAGTACTTC. Translated, it gives CATSSGRQGDFEQYF.

The chain is built from TRBV7-2 and TRBJ2-1; D is possibly TRBD2 (5 bases). V lost 2 bases and J lost 1, with 12 bases in between. Germline-derived CDR1 and CDR2 are SGHTA and FQGNSA. This CDR3 contains 16 residues. The chain's CDR3 is CASSLWARGSYNEQFF. CDR3 sequence (DNA): TGTGCCAGCAGCTTATGGGCCAGAGGGTCCTACAATGAGCAGTTCTTC.

The rearrangement links TRBV25-1 to TRBJ2-3, with D tentatively TRBD1 (6 bases). Trimming removed 6 bases at V and 4 bases at J, with 14 bases between. The CDR3 length is 14 residues. In germline, CDR1 is MGHDK, CDR2 SYGVNS. CDR3 protein: CASSFPQGSDTQYF. The DNA for the CDR3 is TGTGCCAGCAGCTTCCCCCAGGGGTCAGATACGCAGTATTTT.

This clone was seen a single time. The J gene is TRBJ2-3, the V gene TRBV28; 8 nucleotides line up with TRBD1. Unmatched junction bases numbered 10, after V lost 2 bases and J lost 3 bases. The CDR3 length is 17 residues. Germline V gene sequence: CDR1 MDHEN, CDR2 SYDVKM. CDR3 bases: TGTGCCAGCAGTTTAGGGGCAGGGGGCGCGGAAACAGATACGCAGTATTTT. As protein: CASSLGAGGAETDTQYF.

The chain employs TRBV6-5 and TRBJ2-2; TRBD2 matches at 8 bases. Germline trimming cut 5 bases from V and 4 bases from J; bases unmatched to any gene: 0. This CDR3 contains 13 residues. The V gene's germline CDR1 is MNHEY and CDR2 SVGAGI. CDR3 in amino acids: CASSRGGTGELFF. Written as DNA, the CDR3 is TGTGCCAGCAGTCGGGGGGGCACCGGGGAGCTGTTTTTT.

This sequence joins TRBV28 and TRBJ1-5, with 7 bases aligning to TRBD1. Losses at the gene ends were 10 bases for V and 4 bases for J; bases not matched to a gene: 7. The germline gives CDR1 MDHEN, CDR2 SYDVKM. This CDR3 is built from 13 residues. CDR3 in DNA: TGTGCCACGGAACAGGGGCCTAATCAGCCCCAGCATTTT. Translated: CATEQGPNQPQHF.

The chain has TRBV30 and TRBJ1-6; the match to TRBD1 covers 7 bases. Germline V gives CDR1 GTSNPN, CDR2 SVGIG (reference sequence). With V trimmed by 1 base and J by 7 bases, 4 bases remained unmatched. This CDR3 is 14 amino acids long. The CDR3 DNA reads as TGTGCCTGGAGTGCGGAGACAGGGAATTCACCCCTCCACTTT. This gives the protein CAWSAETGNSPLHF.

The V and J genes are TRBV5-1 and TRBJ1-2; D unresolved. Germline V lookup: CDR1 SGHRS, CDR2 YFSETQ. Trimming left V 2 bases short and J 3 bases short, with 8 bases between. The CDR3 loop spans 13 amino acids. The CDR3 DNA sequence: TGCGCCAGCAGCTTAAGCGCAGACTATGGCTACACCTTC. It codes for CASSLSADYGYTF. Combining the CDR3 with reference TRBV5-1 and TRBJ1-2 gives the whole variable domain KAGVTQTPRYLIKTRGQQVTLSCSPISGHRSVSWYQQTPGQGLQFLFEYFSETQRNKGNFPGRFSGRQFSNSRSEMNVSTLELGDSALYLCASSLSADYGYTFGSGTRLTVV.

V and J are TRBV6-5 and TRBJ1-5; the match to TRBD1 covers 10 bases. This CDR3 is 14 amino acids long. CDR1 and CDR2 from the germline V gene are MNHEY and SVGAGI. The ends lost 6 bases at V and 7 bases at J; junction bases unmatched: 6. The CDR3 DNA follows: TGTGCCAGCAGCCGGGACAGGGGAAGGCAGCCCCAGCATTTT. Its translation is CASSRDRGRQPQHF.

This clone was seen only a few times. In the same sample, other DNA sequences code for this CDR3. The chain couples TRBV6-1 to TRBJ2-3; the match to TRBD2 covers 12 bases. Germline V CDR1 and CDR2: MNHNS, SASEGT. J was trimmed by 4 bases and V by 2 bases; bases with no gene match: 1. The CDR3 has 15 residues. CDR3 coding DNA: TGTGCCAGCAGTGAACTAGCGGGAGGGCCAGATACGCAGTATTTT. Translating gives CASSELAGGPDTQYF.

This clone has a single count. The V call is TRBV9, the J call TRBJ1-2, with D possibly matching TRBD1 (5 bases). CDR3 length: 13 amino acids. Germline CDR1 is SGDLS and CDR2 is YYNGEE. V shed 0 bases and J shed 7 bases, with 10 bases lying between them. CDR3 amino acids: CASSVGGGAGYTF. CDR3 DNA: TGTGCCAGCAGCGTAGGAGGTGGGGCTGGCTACACCTTC.

The J gene is TRBJ1-1, the V gene TRBV4-1; D remains ambiguous. Per the germline V gene, CDR1 is MGHRA and CDR2 is YSYEKL. CDR3 length equals 15 residues. Trimming removed 1 base from V and 7 bases from J, with 16 bases in between. The CDR3 nucleotides are TGCGCCAGCAGCCAAGGTAGTAACACGGCCGTTGAAGCTTTCTTT. Encoded protein: CASSQGSNTAVEAFF.

The sample holds one count of this clone. This rearrangement joins TRBV28 to TRBJ2-2; 15 bases are a match to TRBD2. The germline CDR1 and CDR2 sequences are MDHEN and SYDVKM. The J segment lost 3 bases and the V segment lost 6 bases, leaving 8 bases of the junction unmatched. This CDR3 is built from 18 residues. The CDR3 here is CASRGLAGGTSDTGELFF. In DNA, the CDR3 is TGTGCCAGCAGGGGACTAGCGGGAGGTACTTCCGACACCGGGGAGCTGTTTTTT.

The J gene is TRBJ1-2, the V gene TRBV2; 8 nucleotides agree with TRBD1. This CDR3 comprises 17 residues. Germline CDR1 reads SNHLY; CDR2 reads FYNNEI. After removal of 5 bases from V and 6 bases from J, the junction contained 17 bases not matched to a gene. CDR3 loop: CASSSRPGQARGHGYTF. CDR3 DNA: TGTGCCAGCAGTTCCCGGCCGGGACAGGCGCGAGGGCATGGCTACACCTTC.

V and J are TRBV5-1 and TRBJ2-7, with D perhaps matching TRBD2 (6 bases). Germline CDR1 is SGHRS and CDR2 is YFSETQ. The V gene lost 4 bases and the J gene lost 1 base, with 12 bases spanning the gap. This CDR3 spans 14 amino acids. The CDR3, as DNA: TGCGCCAGCAGCGGAGGGACCGTTTCCTACGAGCAGTACTTC. Its protein product is CASSGGTVSYEQYF.

The rearrangement joins TRBV10-2 to TRBJ2-7, with D possibly being TRBD1 or TRBD2 (6 bases each). Trimming pared 2 bases from V and 5 bases from J, leaving 10 bases between. CDR1 and CDR2 (germline): WSHSY, SAAADI. This CDR3 is 13 amino acids long. The CDR3 here is CASSEGGLHEQYF. CDR3 bases: TGCGCCAGCAGTGAGGGGGGGCTACACGAGCAGTACTTC.

This clone was counted once. The rearrangement links TRBV21-1 to TRBJ2-7; the table's D call TRBD1 went unverified against the DNA. TRBV21-1 is annotated as a pseudogene. The CDR3 extends over 15 amino acids. The CDR3 loop is CASSVPGQGVYEQYF. In nucleotides, the CDR3 is TGTGCCAGCAGCGTACCGGGACAGGGTGTCTACGAGCAGTACTTC.

The chain employs TRBV2 and TRBJ1-1, with D unresolved. In germline, CDR1 is SNHLY, CDR2 FYNNEI. V lost 6 bases to trimming and J lost 1 base, with 18 bases between them. The CDR3 loop spans 16 amino acids. The CDR3 loop reads CASSIRVPDPNTEAFF. CDR3 coding DNA: TGTGCCAGCAGCATCCGAGTCCCGGACCCGAACACTGAAGCTTTCTTT.